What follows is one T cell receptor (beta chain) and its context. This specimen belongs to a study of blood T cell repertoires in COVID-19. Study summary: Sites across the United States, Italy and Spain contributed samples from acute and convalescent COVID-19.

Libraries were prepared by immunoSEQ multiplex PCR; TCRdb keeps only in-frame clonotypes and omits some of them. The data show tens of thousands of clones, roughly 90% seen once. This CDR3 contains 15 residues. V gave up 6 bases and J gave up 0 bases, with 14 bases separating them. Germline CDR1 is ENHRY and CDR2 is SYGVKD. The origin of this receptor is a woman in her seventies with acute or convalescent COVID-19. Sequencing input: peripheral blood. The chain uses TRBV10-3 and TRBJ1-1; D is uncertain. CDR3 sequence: CAIRRDIHLNTEAFF. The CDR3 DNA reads TGTGCCATCAGACGGGATATCCACCTGAACACTGAAGCTTTCTTT.